This T cell receptor beta chain was identified in a study of cytomegalovirus exposure and HLA in healthy donors. Overall study findings and caveats: Data from an earlier analysis indicated that most TCR beta V segments were productive either about 87% or about 30% of the time. Specific recognition of CMV antigens was confirmed in vitro for a few chains (all CMV-associated).

All donors participated as healthy donors of bone marrow. The germline V gene has CDR1 SGHDT and CDR2 YYEEEE. With 2 bases removed from V and 0 bases from J, the gap between germline ends came to 9 bases. The CDR3 runs to 16 residues. A note on this clone: No antigen is known for it.

Researchers ran the PCR with 60 Vbeta and 13 Jbeta primers. Clones were sequenced by immunoSEQ multiplex PCR, and TCRdb holds only the in-frame ones, with some missing. The data show 90,000 to 150,000 clones, 60% to 85% seen once. The source of this sequence is a woman aged 30 to 39 in good health and CMV-seropositive. Sequencing was carried out using PBMCs. The chain uses TRBV5-6 and TRBJ2-6; D unresolved. CDR3 in amino acids: CASSLAGPSGANVLTF. The CDR3 nucleotides are TGTGCCAGCAGCTTAGCAGGCCCCTCTGGGGCCAACGTCCTGACTTTC.